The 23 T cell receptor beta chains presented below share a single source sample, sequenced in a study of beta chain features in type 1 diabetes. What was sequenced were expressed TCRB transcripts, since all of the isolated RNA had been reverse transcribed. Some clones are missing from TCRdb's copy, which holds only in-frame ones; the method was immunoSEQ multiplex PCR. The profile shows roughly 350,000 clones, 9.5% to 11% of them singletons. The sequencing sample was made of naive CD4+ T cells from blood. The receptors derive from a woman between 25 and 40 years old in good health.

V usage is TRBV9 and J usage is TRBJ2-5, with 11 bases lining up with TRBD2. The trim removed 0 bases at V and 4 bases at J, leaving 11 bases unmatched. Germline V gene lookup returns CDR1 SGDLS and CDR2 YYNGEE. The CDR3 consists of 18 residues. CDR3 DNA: TGTGCCAGCAGCGTAGCCGACCTAGCGGGAGGCCAGGCAGAGACCCAGTACTTC. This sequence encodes CASSVADLAGGQAETQYF.

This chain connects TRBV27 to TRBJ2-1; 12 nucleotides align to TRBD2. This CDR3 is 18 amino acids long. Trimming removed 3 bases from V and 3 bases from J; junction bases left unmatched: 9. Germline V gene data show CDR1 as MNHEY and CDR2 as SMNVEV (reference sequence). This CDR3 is CASSFRLAGGIRYNEQFF. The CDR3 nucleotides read TGTGCCAGCAGTTTTCGGCTAGCGGGAGGGATCCGCTACAATGAGCAGTTCTTC.

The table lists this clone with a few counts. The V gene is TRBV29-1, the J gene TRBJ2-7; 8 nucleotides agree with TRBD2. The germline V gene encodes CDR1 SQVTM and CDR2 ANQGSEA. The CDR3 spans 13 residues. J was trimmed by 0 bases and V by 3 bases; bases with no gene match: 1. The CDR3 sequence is CSVDTSGSYEQYF. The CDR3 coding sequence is TGCAGCGTTGACACTAGCGGCTCCTACGAGCAGTACTTC.

The CDR3 nucleotides read TGTGCCAGCAGCGCCTCAGGAGGGACCGTCAAATACAATGAGCAGTTCTTC. Amino acids: CASSASGGTVKYNEQFF. The J gene is TRBJ2-1, the V gene TRBV7-9; possible D gene TRBD2, 6 bases. Germline CDR1 SEHNR, CDR2 FQNEAQ (reference sequence). CDR3 length: 17 residues. The V end was cut by 5 bases, the J end by 4 bases, with 21 bases between.

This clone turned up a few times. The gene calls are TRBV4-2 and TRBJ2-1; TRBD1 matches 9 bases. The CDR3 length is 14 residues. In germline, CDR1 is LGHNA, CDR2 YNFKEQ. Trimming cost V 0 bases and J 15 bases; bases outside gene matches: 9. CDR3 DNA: TGTGCCAGCAGCCAAGACCGAAGGACAGGGGACCTGTTCTTC. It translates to CASSQDRRTGDLFF.

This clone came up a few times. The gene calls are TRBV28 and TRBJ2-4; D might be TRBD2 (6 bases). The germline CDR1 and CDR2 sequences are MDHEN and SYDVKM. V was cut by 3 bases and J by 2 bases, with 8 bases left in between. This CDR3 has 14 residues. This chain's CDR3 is CASSLEGSKNIQYF. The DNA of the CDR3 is TGTGCCAGCAGTTTGGAGGGATCCAAAAACATTCAGTACTTC.

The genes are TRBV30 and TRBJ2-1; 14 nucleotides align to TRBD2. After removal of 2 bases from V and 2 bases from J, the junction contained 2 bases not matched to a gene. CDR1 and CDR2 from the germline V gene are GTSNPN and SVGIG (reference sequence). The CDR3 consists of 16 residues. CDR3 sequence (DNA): TGTGCCTGGAGTCCGACTAGCGGGAGGGCCTACAATGAGCAGTTCTTC. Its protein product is CAWSPTSGRAYNEQFF.

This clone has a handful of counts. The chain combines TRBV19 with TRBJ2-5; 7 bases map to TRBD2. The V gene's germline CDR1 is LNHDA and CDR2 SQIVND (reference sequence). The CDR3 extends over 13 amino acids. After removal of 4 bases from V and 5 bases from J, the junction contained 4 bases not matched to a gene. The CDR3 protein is CASSSGSLETQYF. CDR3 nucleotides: TGTGCCAGTAGTAGCGGGAGTTTGGAGACCCAGTACTTC.

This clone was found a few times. The CDR3 reads CASSFPGSADTQYF. CDR3 nucleotide sequence: TGTGCCAGCAGCTTCCCGGGGAGTGCAGATACGCAGTATTTT. The chain carries TRBV7-9 and TRBJ2-3; TRBD2 might be the D (5 bases). Per germline, CDR1 SEHNR and CDR2 FQNEAQ (reference sequence). There are 14 residues in the CDR3. The V end was cut by 3 bases, the J end by 4 bases, with 11 bases between.

Here the CDR3 reads CASSPRDSGSGANVLTF. The CDR3 DNA reads TGTGCCAGCAGCCCCCGGGACAGTGGCTCTGGGGCCAACGTCCTGACTTTC. The V and J genes are TRBV4-2 and TRBJ2-6; the match to TRBD1 covers 7 bases. With 4 bases clipped from V and 0 bases from J, the junction kept 6 bases outside the gene matches. The CDR3 is 17 amino acids. CDR1 LGHNA and CDR2 YNFKEQ come from the germline V gene.

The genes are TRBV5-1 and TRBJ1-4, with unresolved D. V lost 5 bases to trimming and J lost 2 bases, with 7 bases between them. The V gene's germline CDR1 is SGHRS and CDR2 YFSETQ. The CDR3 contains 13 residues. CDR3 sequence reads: CASSLGTNEKLFF. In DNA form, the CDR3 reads TGCGCCAGCAGTCTCGGGACTAATGAAAAACTGTTTTTT.

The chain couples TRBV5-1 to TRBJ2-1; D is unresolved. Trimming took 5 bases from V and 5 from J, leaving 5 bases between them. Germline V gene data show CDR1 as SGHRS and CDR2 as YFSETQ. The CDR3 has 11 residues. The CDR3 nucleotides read TGCGCCAGCAGGCTACACAATGAGCAGTTCTTC. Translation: CASRLHNEQFF.

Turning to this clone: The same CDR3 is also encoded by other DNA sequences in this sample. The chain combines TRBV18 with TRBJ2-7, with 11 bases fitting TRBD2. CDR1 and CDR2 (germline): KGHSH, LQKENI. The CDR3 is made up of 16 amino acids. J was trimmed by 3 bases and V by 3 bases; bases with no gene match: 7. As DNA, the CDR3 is TGTGCCAGCTCACCTCCTGGACTAGCGGGTTTCTACGAGCAGTACTTC. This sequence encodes CASSPPGLAGFYEQYF.

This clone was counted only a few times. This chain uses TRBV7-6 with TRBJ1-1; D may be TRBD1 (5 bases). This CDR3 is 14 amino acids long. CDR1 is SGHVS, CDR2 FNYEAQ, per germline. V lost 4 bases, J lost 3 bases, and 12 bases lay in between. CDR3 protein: CASSYRGGDTEAFF. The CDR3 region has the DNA TGTGCCAGCAGCTACCGGGGGGGGGACACTGAAGCTTTCTTT.

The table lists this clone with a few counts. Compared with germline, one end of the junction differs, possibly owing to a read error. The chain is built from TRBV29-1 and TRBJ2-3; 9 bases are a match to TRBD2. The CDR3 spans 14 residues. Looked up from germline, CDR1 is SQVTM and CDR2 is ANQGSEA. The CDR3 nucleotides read TGCAGCGTTGTCCGTAGCGGGAGCACTGATACGCAGTATTTT. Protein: CSVVRSGSTDTQYF.

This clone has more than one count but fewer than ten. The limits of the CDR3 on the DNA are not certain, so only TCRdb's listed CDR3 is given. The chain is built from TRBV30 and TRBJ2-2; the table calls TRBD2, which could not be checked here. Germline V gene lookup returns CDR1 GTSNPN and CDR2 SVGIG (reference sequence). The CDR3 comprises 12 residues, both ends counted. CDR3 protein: CAWSVGRGSCFF.

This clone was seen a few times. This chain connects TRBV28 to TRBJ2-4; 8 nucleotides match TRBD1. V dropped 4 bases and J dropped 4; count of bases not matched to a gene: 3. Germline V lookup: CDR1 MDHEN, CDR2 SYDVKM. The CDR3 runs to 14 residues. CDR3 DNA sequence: TGTGCCAGCAGTTCAGGACAGGGAAAAAACATTCAGTACTTC. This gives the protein CASSSGQGKNIQYF.

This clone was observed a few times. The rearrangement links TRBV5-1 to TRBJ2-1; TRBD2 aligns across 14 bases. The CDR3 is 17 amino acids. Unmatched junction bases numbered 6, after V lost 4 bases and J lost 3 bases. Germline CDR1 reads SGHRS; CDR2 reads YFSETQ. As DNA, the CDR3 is TGCGCCAGCAGCACGACTAGCGGGAGGGCCTTCTACAATGAGCAGTTCTTC. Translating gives CASSTTSGRAFYNEQFF.

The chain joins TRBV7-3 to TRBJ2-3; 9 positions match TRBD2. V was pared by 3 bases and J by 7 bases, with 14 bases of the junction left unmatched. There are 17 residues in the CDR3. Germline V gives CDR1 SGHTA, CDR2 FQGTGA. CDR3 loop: CASSFAGGLAGGNTQYF. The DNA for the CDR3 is TGTGCCAGCAGCTTCGCCGGGGGACTAGCAGGAGGAAATACGCAGTATTTT.

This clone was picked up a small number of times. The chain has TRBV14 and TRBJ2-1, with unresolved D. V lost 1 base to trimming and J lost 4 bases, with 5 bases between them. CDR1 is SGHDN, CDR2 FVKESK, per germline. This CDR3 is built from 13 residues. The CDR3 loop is CASSQGLYNEQFF. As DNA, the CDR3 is TGTGCCAGCAGCCAAGGTCTATACAATGAGCAGTTCTTC.

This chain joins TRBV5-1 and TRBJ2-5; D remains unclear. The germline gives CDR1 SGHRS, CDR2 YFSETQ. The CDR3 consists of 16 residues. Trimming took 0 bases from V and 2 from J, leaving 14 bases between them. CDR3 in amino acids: CASSLVRHADQETQYF. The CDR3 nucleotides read TGCGCCAGCAGCTTGGTCCGACATGCCGATCAAGAGACCCAGTACTTC.

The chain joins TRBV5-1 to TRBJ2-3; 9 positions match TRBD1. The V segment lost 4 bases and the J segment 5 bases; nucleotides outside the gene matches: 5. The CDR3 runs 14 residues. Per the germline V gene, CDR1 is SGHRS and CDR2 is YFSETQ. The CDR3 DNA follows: TGCGCCAGCAGCCTGGGACAGGGTGTAGATACGCAGTATTTT. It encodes CASSLGQGVDTQYF.

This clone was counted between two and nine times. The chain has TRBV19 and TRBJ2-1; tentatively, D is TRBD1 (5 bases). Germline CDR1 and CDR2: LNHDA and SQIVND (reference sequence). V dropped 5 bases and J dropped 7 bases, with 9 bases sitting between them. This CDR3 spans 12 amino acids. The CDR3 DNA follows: TGTGCCAGTAGTCCCCGACAGAATGAGCAGTTCTTC. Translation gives CASSPRQNEQFF.